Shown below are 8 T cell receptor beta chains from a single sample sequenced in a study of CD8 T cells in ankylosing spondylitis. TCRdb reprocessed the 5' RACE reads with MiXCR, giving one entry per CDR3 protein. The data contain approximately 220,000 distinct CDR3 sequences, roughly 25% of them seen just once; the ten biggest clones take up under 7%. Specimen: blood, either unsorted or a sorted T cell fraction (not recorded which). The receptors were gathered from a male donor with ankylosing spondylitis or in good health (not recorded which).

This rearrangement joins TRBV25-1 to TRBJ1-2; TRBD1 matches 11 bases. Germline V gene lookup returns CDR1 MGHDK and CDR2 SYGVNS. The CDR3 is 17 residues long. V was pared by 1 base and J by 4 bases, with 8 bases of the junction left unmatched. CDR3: CASSESGQGARGYGYTF. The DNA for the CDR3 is TGTGCCAGCAGTGAATCCGGACAGGGGGCGCGGGGCTATGGCTACACCTTC.

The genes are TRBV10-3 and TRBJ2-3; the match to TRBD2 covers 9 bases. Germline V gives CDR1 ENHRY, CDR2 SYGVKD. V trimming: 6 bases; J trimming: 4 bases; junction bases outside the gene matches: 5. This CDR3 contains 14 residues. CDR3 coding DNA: TGTGCCATCAGCCCTGCGGGAGGGGCAGATACGCAGTATTTT. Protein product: CAISPAGGADTQYF.

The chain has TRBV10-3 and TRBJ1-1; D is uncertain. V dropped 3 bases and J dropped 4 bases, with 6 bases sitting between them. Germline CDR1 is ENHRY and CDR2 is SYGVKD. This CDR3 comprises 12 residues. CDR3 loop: CAISEAGTEAFF. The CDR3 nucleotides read TGTGCCATCAGTGAAGCTGGCACTGAAGCTTTCTTT.

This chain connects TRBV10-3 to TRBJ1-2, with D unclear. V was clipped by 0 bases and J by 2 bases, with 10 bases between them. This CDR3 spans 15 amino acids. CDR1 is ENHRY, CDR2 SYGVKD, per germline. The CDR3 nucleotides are TGTGCCATCAGTGAGTCGAATCAGTACAACTATGGCTACACCTTC. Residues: CAISESNQYNYGYTF.

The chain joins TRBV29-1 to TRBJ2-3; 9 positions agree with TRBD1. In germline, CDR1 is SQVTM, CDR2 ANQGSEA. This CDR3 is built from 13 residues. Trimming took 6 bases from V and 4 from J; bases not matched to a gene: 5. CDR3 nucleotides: TGCAGCGTAGACAGGGGGACTGCAGATACGCAGTATTTT. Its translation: CSVDRGTADTQYF.

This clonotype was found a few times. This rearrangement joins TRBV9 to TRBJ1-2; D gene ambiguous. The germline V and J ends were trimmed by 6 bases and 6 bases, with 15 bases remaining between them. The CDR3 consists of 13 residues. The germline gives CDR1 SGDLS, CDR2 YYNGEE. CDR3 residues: CASTAASGNGYTF. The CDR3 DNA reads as TGTGCCAGCACCGCTGCTAGTGGAAATGGCTACACCTTC. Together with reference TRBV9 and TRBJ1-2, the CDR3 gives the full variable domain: DSGVTQTPKHLITATGQRVTLRCSPRSGDLSVYWYQQSLDQGLQFLIQYYNGEERAKGNILERFSAQQFPDLHSELNLSSLELGDSALYFCASTAASGNGYTFGSGTRLTVV.

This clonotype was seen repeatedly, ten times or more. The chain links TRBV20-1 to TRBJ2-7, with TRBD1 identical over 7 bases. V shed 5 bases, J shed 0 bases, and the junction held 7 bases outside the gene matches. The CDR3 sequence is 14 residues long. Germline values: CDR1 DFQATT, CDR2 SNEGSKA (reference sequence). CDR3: CSAEGQLNSYEQYF. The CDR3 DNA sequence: TGCAGTGCTGAGGGACAGCTTAACTCCTACGAGCAGTACTTC.

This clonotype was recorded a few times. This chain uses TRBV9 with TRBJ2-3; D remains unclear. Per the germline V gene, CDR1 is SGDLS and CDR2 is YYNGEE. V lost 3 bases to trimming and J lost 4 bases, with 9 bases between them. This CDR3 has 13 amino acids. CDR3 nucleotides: TGTGCCAGCAGCGCCTCCTCGGCAGATACGCAGTATTTT. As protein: CASSASSADTQYF.